This TCR beta chain was found in a study of human T cells and chemical hapten exposure (dated by TCRdb to the early 2020s). In the study overall: Libraries were pooled for sequencing, and per-sample TCR yields varied mainly because of small differences in library volumes within the pool. Peripheral blood TCR repertoire changes were tracked in vivo in alopecia patients during primary and secondary sensitization to the hapten diphenylcyclopropenone (DPC). From each blood RNA sample, both TCR alpha and TCR beta chains were sequenced. Points the paper makes about the study in general: Repeated subsampling changed both the strength of the expansion versus patch-test correlation and the threshold at which the correlation became significant. The number of TCRs above 1 in 1000 frequency did not change with DPC sensitization; there was no evidence of global repertoire structure alterations.

A few counts support this clonotype. Its binding antigen is unknown. Qualities for individual bases were not recorded, and no much larger clone is one base off. Receptors were amplified or captured by RACE. The listed sequencing device is NextSeq 500. During library preparation, unique molecular identifiers were attached to individual cDNA molecules so that TCRs could be counted quantitatively and reproducibly. Under the source paper's analysis protocol: A median of around 100,000 TCRs per sample was observed, with a range of about 23,224 to 690,600. V, J and CDR3 annotation of the TCR reads was carried out using the Decombinator software suite. To make PS versus PT1 abundance plots, every sample was subsampled to the same number of TCRs (28,000). TCRs were defined as expanded if absent before sensitization and observed at least eight times at the 2-week time point. TCRdb applied fastp at Q25 and MiXCR to the public reads, then kept only in-frame beta chains. Every CDR3 protein is listed once, alongside the most common genes and DNA of its rows. The V and J calls shown here were made by TCRdb, not taken from the authors' results. The sample table records 75,000 to 80,000 distinct CDR3 sequences; 8.6% of these occur just once. The ten most abundant clones make up roughly 1.5% of the sample.

In the paper's terms, the time point label means: healthy volunteer bleed at 6 weeks. Unfractionated whole blood was collected in Tempus Blood RNA tubes, and total RNA was extracted from that blood. Five healthy volunteers acted as controls for TCR sequencing and had blood drawn at day 0, 2 weeks and 6 weeks. A distance of 24 bases separates the germline ends of V and J, which lose 4 bases and 2 bases respectively. The CDR3 has 19 amino acids, counting the end cysteine and phenylalanine. Only the CDR3 region is kept as DNA, spanning 57 bases read in frame from base 1. Per the germline V gene, SGHRS is the CDR1 and YFSETQ is the CDR2.

The clonotype comes from a female donor in good health. Some clones in this sample may be carry-over from other donors' samples. Recombination linked TRBV5-1 to TRBJ2-2, with the D gene uncertain. Material for sequencing was whole blood. The CDR3 reads as follows: CASSLGLGSGRTNTGELFF. Read as DNA, the sequence is TGCGCCAGCAGCCTTGGATTAGGGTCGGGCCGTACCAACACCGGGGAGCTGTTTTTT. Reference TRBV5-1 and TRBJ2-2 genes cover what lies past the CDR3, so the full variable domain is KAGVTQTPRYLIKTRGQQVTLSCSPISGHRSVSWYQQTPGQGLQFLFEYFSETQRNKGNFPGRFSGRQFSNSRSEMNVSTLELGDSALYLCASSLGLGSGRTNTGELFFGEGSRLTVL.